Included here is one T cell receptor (beta chain) sequence, with context. This record belongs to a study of cytomegalovirus exposure and HLA in healthy donors. 13 Jbeta primers and 60 Vbeta primers were used for the PCR. Using immunoSEQ multiplex PCR, the repertoire was profiled, and TCRdb retains in-frame clones only, with some absent. The sample records more than 85,000 clones, under 85% being singletons. Germline loops: CDR1 SGDLS, CDR2 YYNGEE. The CDR3 has 14 residues. Trimming removed 3 bases from V and 7 bases from J, with 16 bases in between. This receptor was identified in a man aged 40-49 years in good health and CMV-seronegative. V gene TRBV9 combines with J gene TRBJ1-1; D gene uncertain. The specimen was PBMCs. CDR3 protein: CASSAPPGMGEAFF. The CDR3 DNA reads TGTGCCAGCAGCGCCCCTCCGGGAATGGGTGAAGCTTTCTTT.